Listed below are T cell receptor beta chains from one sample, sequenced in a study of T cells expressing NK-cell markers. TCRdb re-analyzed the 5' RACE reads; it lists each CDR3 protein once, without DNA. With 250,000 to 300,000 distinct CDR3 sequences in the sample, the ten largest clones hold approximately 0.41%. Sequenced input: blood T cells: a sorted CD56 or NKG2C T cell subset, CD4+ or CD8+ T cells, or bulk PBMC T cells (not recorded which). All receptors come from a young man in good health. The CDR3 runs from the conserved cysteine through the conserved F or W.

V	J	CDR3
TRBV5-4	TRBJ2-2	CASSTTGIPLGGELFF
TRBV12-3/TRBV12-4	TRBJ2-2	CASTARGRITGELFF
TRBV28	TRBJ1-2	CAVTGAGYGYTF
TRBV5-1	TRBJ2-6	CASSSPSWRVFSGANVLTF
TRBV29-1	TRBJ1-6	CSVTEGTANSPLHF
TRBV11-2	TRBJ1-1	CASSLARLENTEAFF
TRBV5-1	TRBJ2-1	CASSLFSERSEQFF
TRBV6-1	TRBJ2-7	CASSTKDGFSYEQYF
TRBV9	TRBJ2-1	CASSVVNNEQFF
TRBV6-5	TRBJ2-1	CASSYSPLAGVYNEQFF
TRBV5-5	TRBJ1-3	CASSLMTGGTIYF
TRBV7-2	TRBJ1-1	CASSLEGLTNTEAFF
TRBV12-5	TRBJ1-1	CASGLADRGLSEAFF
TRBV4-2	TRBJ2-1	CASSQDLGQNEQFF
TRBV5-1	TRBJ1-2	CASSLGQPTNYGYTF
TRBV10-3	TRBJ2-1	CAISGDLEQFF
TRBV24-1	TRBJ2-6	CAIQGPGANVLTF
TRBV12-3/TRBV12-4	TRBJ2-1	CATSGGISAPSIF
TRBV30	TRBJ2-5	CATDRVETQYF
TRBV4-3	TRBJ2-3	CASSPQQYTDTQYF
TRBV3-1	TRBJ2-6	CASSPTSGRAFGSGANVLTF
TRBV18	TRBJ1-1	CASSPERSGLWAFF
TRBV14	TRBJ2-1	CASSQEYSGPGYNEQFF
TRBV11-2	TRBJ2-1	CASSLGLGLASNEQFF
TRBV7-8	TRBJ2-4	CASSGSRPLHIQYF
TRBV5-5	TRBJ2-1	CASSLVFGSRNEQFF
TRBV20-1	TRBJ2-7	CSGRGAGEQYF
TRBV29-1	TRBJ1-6	CSGMTGDNSPLHF
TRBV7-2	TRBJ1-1	CASSPTSGGWTEAFF
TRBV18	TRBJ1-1	CASSSLGRDGTEAFF
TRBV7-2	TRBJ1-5	CASSLAEVGPQHF
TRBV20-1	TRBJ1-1	CSAQIQAEAFF
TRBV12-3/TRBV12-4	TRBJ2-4	CASSVSVAKNIQYF
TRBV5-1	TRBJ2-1	CASSPEGAVHNEQFF
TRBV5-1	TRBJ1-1	CASSLGYMNTEAFF
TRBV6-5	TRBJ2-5	CASSYAGGPWETQYF
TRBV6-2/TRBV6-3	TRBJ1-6	CASSPGTVNSPLHF
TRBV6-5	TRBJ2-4	CASSYRGGQGAGKNIQYF
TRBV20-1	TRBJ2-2	CSARDTGLAGGSGTGELFF
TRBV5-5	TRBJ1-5	CASSSTGPYSNQPQHF
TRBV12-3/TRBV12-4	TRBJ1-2	CASSLPGQGHYGYTF
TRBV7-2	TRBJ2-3	CASRKGIRAIASRGTDTQYF
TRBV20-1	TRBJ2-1	CSASGLVLPDEQFF
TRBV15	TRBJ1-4	CATSADRGENEKLFF
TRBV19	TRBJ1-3	CASNPGGYRNTIYF
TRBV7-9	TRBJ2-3	CASSSGLAGEDTQYF
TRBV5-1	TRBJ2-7	CASSSIAGVDEQYF
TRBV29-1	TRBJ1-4	CSVTVQGEKLFF
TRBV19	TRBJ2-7	CGFRTQPSYEQYF
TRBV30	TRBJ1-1	CAWRRGTEAFF
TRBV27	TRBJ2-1	CASRSEGREPHNEQFF
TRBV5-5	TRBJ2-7	CASSLGTVGYEQYF
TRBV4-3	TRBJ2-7	CASSQDREAIYEQYF
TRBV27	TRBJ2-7	CASSLRLAGVHEQYF
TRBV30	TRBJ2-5	CAFWGGGTNQETQYF
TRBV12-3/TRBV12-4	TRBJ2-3	CASSFGVGTQYF
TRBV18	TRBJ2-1	CASSPLALRVNEQFF
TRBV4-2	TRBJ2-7	CASSPSRGGREQYF
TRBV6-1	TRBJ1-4	CASSDQGQGRNEKLFF